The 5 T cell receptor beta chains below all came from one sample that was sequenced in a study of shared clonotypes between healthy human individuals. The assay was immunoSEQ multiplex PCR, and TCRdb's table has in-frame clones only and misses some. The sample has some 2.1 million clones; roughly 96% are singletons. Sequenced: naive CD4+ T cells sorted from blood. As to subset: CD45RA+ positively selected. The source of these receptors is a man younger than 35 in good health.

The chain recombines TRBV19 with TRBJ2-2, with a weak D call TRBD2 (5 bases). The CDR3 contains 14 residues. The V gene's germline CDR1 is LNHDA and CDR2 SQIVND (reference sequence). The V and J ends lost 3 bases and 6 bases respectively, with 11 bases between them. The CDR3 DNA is TGTGCCAGTAGTATCCCGGGGAAAGCCGGGGAGCTGTTTTTT. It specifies CASSIPGKAGELFF.

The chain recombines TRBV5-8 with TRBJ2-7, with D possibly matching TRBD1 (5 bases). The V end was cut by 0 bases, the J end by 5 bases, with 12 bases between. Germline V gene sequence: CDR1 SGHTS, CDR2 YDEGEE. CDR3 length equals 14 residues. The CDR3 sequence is CASSLGETGNEQYF. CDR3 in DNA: TGTGCCAGCAGCTTGGGGGAAACAGGCAACGAGCAGTACTTC. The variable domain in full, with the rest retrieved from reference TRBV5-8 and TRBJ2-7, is EAGVTQSPTHLIKTRGQQATLRCSPISGHTSVYWYQQALGLGLQFLLWYDEGEERNRGNFPPRFSGRQFPNYSSELNVNALELEDSALYLCASSLGETGNEQYFGPGTRLTVT.

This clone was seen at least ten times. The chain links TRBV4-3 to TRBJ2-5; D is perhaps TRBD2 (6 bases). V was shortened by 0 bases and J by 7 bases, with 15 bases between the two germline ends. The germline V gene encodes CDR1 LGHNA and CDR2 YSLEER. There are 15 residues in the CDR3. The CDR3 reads CASSQDPLASGTQYF. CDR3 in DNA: TGCGCCAGCAGCCAAGATCCCCTAGCGTCGGGGACCCAGTACTTC.

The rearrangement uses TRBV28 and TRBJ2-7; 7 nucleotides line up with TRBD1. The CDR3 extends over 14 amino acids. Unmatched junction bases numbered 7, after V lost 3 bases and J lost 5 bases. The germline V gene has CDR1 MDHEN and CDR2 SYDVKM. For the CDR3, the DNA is TGTGCCAGCAGTTTCCCCGGGACAGAGGACGAGCAGTACTTC. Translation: CASSFPGTEDEQYF.

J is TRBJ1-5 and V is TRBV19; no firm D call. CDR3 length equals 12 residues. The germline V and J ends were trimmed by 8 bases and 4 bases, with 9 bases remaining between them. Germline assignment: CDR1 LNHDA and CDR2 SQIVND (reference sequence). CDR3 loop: CASQRVNQPQHF. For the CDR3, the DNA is TGTGCCAGTCAGAGGGTTAATCAGCCCCAGCATTTT.